A single T cell receptor beta chain is shown here with its context. Antigen: not known. This specimen belongs to a study of shared clonotypes between healthy human individuals. The split of CD4+ cells yielded CD45RA+ naive and CD45RA-negative memory subsets. Libraries were prepared by immunoSEQ multiplex PCR; TCRdb keeps only in-frame clonotypes and omits some of them. The table includes some 2.1 million clones, 85% to 95% detected once. The study's findings and limits: Specimens sampled were limited to blood, with tissue repertoires likely differing. Against clonotypes common to all four donors, non-shared ones had lower generation probabilities.

The clonotype comes from a man aged 18 to 35 in good health. Specimen: naive CD4+ T cells sorted from blood. Subset defined: CD45RA+ positively selected.

This CDR3 reads CASSESGRYQPQHF. The CDR3 coding sequence is TGTGCCAGCAGTGAATCAGGACGGTATCAGCCCCAGCATTTT. The genes are TRBV2 and TRBJ1-5; D not certain. CDR1 and CDR2 (germline): SNHLY, FYNNEI. CDR3 length equals 14 residues. Trimming removed 2 bases at V and 5 bases at J, with 10 bases between. The variable domain in full, completed from reference TRBV2 and TRBJ1-5, reads EPEVTQTPSHQVTQMGQEVILRCVPISNHLYFYWYRQILGQKVEFLVSFYNNEISEKSEIFDDQFSVERPDGSNFTLKIRSTKLEDSAMYFCASSESGRYQPQHFGDGTRLSIL.